This T cell receptor (beta chain) was sequenced in a study of technical replicates of blood from a handful of donors. This CDR3 is 13 amino acids long. Looked up from germline, CDR1 is PRHDT and CDR2 is FYEKMQ (reference sequence). V was pared by 4 bases and J by 9 bases, with 13 bases between. TCRdb keeps only in-frame clones here, not all; method: immunoSEQ multiplex PCR. The sample has about 84,000 clones, around 93% seen once. This clonotype was obtained from a human donor in good health. Sequencing was performed on T cells isolated from PBMCs. The chain links TRBV13 to TRBJ2-1, with D possibly matching TRBD2 (6 bases). This CDR3 reads CASSWRVKGEQFF. CDR3 in DNA: TGTGCCAGCAGCTGGAGGGTAAAGGGTGAGCAGTTCTTC.